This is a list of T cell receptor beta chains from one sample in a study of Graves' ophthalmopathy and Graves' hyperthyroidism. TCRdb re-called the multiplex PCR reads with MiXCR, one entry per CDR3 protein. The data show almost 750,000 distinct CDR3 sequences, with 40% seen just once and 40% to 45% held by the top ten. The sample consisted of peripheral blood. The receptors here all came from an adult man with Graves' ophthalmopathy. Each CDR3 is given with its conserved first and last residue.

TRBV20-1	CSALAGAREELFF
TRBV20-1	CSARVGVNSPLHF
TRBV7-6	CASSQEEDRVSYEQYF
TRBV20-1	CSARRGQGGYGYTF
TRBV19	CASSRDGSSTPQHF
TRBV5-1	CASSLGENTHTQYF
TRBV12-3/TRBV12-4	CASSYSWTSGKLEETQYF
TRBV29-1	CSVLGQGAAEAFF
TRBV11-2	CASSRREATNEKLFF
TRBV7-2	CASSRTGFRRETQYF
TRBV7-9	CASSLDEEWVETQYF
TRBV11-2	CASSFGAPSYEQYF
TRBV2	CASSEKSMNTEAFF
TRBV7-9	CASSLLVMGQGYEKLFF
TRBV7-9	CASSSNPGWSPLHF
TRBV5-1	CASSSGMPDTEAFF
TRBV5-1	CASSLAGSQIYEQYF
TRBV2	CASSVSGVPGQGYGYTF
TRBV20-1	CSVDKGVTSYEQYF
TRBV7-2	CASSQERRQGGGYTF
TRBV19	CASRTTGGLVETQYF
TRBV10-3	CAIPDRTNTGELFF
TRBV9	CASSRLAVMETQHF
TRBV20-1	CSARKGQKNTEAFF
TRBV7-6	CASSFPSPYEQYF
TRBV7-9	CASSAQQGYEQYF
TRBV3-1	CASSHRQGAGGYTF
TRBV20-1	CSATGRGPLKEQYF
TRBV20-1	CSARDPAGGAYEQYF
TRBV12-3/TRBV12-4	CASSWGQGRGGYTF
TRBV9	CASSAVDRPNTEAFF
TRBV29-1	CSVEDPPKLEETQYF
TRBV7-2	CASSPGAGGSYEQYF
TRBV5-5	CASRREGGTYEQYF
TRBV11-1	CASSLGGTGGQYEQYF
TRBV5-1	CASSLERGQETQYF
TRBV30	CAWSVQRAETQYF
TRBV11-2	CASSSTSGRAYEQYF
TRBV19	CASTVPDRPRGYTF
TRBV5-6	CASSLGTIRLTNYGYTF
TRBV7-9	CASSLMAAGDTQYF